Below, 9 T cell receptor beta chains from the same sample are listed, as sequenced in a study of CDR3 diversity in severe acne. From the PCR reads, TCRdb called clonotypes with MiXCR, one entry per CDR3 protein. Of tens of thousands of distinct CDR3 sequences in the sample, 49% were seen once. Sequenced input: blood. The receptors derive from a male donor with severe acne vulgaris.

The chain carries TRBV4-1 and TRBJ2-5; possibly TRBD1 for D (6 bases). V was trimmed by 0 bases and J by 5 bases, leaving 16 bases between them. CDR1 and CDR2 from the germline V gene are MGHRA and YSYEKL. The length of the CDR3 is 16 residues. The CDR3 region is CASSQEFRGGFETQYF. The CDR3 nucleotides are TGCGCCAGCAGCCAAGAGTTCAGGGGTGGCTTTGAGACCCAGTACTTC.

Concerning this clonotype itself: This could be a read error, since a much larger clone is one nucleotide away. No conserved phenylalanine or tryptophan ends this CDR3, so it is likely a read error. V usage is TRBV6-6 and J usage is TRBJ2-2; D call uncertain. CDR1 and CDR2 from the germline V gene are MNHNY and SVGAGI (reference sequence). The CDR3 spans 15 residues. The ends were cut back, 6 bases at V and 5 bases at J, with 16 bases in the middle. The CDR3 loop reads CASRAEGPKTGELFS. The CDR3 coding sequence is TGTGCCAGCAGGGCAGAAGGGCCCAAGACCGGGGAGCTGTTTTCT.

In the case of this clonotype: A single base separates this from a much larger clone, so it may be a read error. The chain couples TRBV24-1 to TRBJ2-1; D is possibly TRBD1 (5 bases). Trimming pared 0 bases from V and 0 bases from J, leaving 11 bases between. This CDR3 region has 17 residues. The germline V gene has CDR1 KGHDR and CDR2 SFDVKD. This chain's CDR3 is CATSDLDSKSSYNEQFF. For the CDR3, the DNA is TGTGCCACCAGTGATTTGGACAGTAAAAGCTCCTACAATGAGCAGTTCTTC.

For this clonotype: Just one base apart from a much larger clone, this may be a read error. The V call is TRBV5-1, the J call TRBJ2-1; D is possibly TRBD1 (5 bases). Trimming shortened V by 4 bases and J by 6 bases, and 8 bases separated the two germline ends. The CDR3 extends over 12 amino acids. The V gene's germline CDR1 is SGHRS and CDR2 YFSETQ. The CDR3: CASSTGCNEQFF. CDR3 coding DNA: TGCGCCAGCAGCACAGGATGCAATGAGCAGTTCTTC.

Regarding this clonotype: This may be a read error, as it is one base from a much larger clone. This rearrangement joins TRBV11-2 to TRBJ2-7; D uncertain. Between the trimmed V and J ends, which lost 2 bases and 8 bases, there was a span of 10 bases. This CDR3 contains 12 residues. The germline V gene encodes CDR1 SGHAT and CDR2 FQNNGV. The CDR3, as DNA: TGTGCCAGCAGCTTATCGACATACAAGCAGTACTTC. Translating it yields CASSLSTYKQYF.

This rearrangement joins TRBV5-4 to TRBJ2-1; 13 bases are a match to TRBD2. After removal of 4 bases from V and 7 bases from J, the junction contained 5 bases not matched to a gene. Germline assignment: CDR1 SGHNT and CDR2 YYREEE (reference sequence). CDR3 length equals 15 residues. The CDR3 sequence is CASSAGTSGKNEQFF. In DNA form, the CDR3 reads TGTGCCAGCAGCGCCGGGACTAGCGGGAAGAATGAGCAGTTCTTC.

For this clonotype: One end of the junction fails to match germline, which may point to a read error. The V and J genes are TRBV11-2 and TRBJ2-7, with TRBD2 identical over 8 bases. The CDR3 consists of 14 residues. Per germline, CDR1 SGHAT and CDR2 FQNNGV. For the CDR3, the DNA is TGTGCCAGCAGCTTGGGACTAGAACTCTACGAGCGGTACTTC. This gives the protein CASSLGLELYERYF.

The chain couples TRBV19 to TRBJ2-2, with a tentative D call TRBD2 (5 bases). The germline CDR1 and CDR2 sequences are LNHDA and SQIVND (reference sequence). The CDR3 has 14 amino acids. The V end lost 10 bases, the J end lost 6 bases, and 18 bases lay between the germline ends. This CDR3 reads CATSRDNWSGELFF. CDR3 DNA sequence: TGTGCCACCTCCCGGGATAACTGGTCCGGGGAGCTGTTTTTT. Drawing the rest from reference TRBV19 and TRBJ2-2, the complete variable domain is DGGITQSPKYLFRKEGQNVTLSCEQNLNHDAMYWYRQDPGQGLRLIYYSQIVNDFQKGDIAEGYSVSREKKESFPLTVTSAQKNPTAFYLCATSRDNWSGELFFGEGSRLTVL.

This clonotype has only a few counts. V and J are TRBV6-1 and TRBJ2-3; 8 bases line up with TRBD1. CDR1 is MNHNS and CDR2 is SASEGT in the germline V gene. CDR3 length: 15 residues. V trimming: 5 bases; J trimming: 3 bases; junction bases outside the gene matches: 7. CDR3 sequence (DNA): TGTGCCAGCAGTAGGACAGGGTATCCTACAGATACGCAGTATTTT. Translated, it gives CASSRTGYPTDTQYF.